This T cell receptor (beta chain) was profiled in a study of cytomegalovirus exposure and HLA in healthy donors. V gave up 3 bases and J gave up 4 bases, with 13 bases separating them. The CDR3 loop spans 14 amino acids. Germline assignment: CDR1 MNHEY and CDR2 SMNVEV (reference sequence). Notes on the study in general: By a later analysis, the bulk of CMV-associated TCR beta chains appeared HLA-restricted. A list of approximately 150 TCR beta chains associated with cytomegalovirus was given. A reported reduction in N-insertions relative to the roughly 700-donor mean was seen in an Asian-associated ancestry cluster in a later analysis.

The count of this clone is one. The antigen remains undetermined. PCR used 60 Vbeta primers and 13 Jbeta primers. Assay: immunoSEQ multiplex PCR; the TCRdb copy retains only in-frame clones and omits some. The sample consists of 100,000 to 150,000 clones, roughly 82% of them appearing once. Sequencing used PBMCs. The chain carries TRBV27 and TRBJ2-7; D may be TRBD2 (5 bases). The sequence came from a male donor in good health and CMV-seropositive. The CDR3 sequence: CASSFDGNRYEQYF. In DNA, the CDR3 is TGTGCCAGCAGTTTCGACGGGAACCGTTACGAGCAGTACTTC.